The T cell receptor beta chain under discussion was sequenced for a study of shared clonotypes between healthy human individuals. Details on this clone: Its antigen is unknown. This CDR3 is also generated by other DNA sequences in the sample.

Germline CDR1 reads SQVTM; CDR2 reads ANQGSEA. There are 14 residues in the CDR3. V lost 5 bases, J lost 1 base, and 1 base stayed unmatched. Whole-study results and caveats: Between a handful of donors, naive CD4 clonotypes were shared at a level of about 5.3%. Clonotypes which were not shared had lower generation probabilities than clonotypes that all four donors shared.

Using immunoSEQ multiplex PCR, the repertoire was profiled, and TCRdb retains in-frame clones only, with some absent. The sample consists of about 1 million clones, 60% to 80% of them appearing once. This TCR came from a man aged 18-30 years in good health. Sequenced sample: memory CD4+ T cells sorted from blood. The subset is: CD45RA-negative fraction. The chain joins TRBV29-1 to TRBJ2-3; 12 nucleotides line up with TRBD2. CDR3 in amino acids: CSVRTSGGTDTQYF. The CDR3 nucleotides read TGCAGCGTTCGGACTAGCGGGGGCACAGATACGCAGTATTTT.